The following is a TCR beta chain sequence with its context. This record belongs to a study of blood T cell repertoires in COVID-19. About the study: Sites in the United States, Italy and Spain provided acute and convalescent COVID-19 samples. The analysed material was cDNA or gDNA that came from T cells, B-cell-depleted T cells, or PBMCs.

Trimming removed 1 base from V and 0 bases from J, with 15 bases in between. Germline V lookup: CDR1 SGHVS, CDR2 FNYEAQ. This CDR3 is built from 17 residues. Original processing notes: Estimation of nucleated cell counts relied on the amplification of reference gene primers. Here immunoSEQ multiplex PCR was the method, and the copy in TCRdb shows in-frame clones only, minus some. Clone size and V and J calls were adopted from that table, with D and trimming inferred from the DNA. The table has a few hundred thousand clones, roughly 89% seen once. This sequence joins TRBV7-6 and TRBJ1-2; TRBD1 might be the D (5 bases). Source material: peripheral blood. This sequence was found in a man aged 45 to 65 with acute or convalescent COVID-19. For the CDR3, the DNA is TGTGCCAGCAGCTTAGGTTCCGCAGGGAACACTAACTATGGCTACACCTTC. Translated, it gives CASSLGSAGNTNYGYTF.